The clone carrying this T cell receptor (beta chain) has at least ten counts. The target antigen is unknown. Via MiXCR, TCRdb re-called the RACE reads, giving one row per CDR3 protein. Among approximately 90,000 distinct CDR3 sequences, 27% were seen once, and the ten largest hold 10%. The data stem from a study of human T cells and chemical hapten exposure. Across the study: The use of 2% DPC on approximately 2 cm by approximately 2 cm of upper inner arm skin constituted sensitization. Study conclusions and caveats: Among TCRs, those above 1 in 1000 frequency were unaffected by DPC sensitization.

Stated time point: patch test 3, about 24 weeks after DPC sensitization. Treatment specified: therapeutic diphenylcyclopropenone sensitization with weekly scalp DPC. Blood was drawn before each patch test was applied. CDR1 and CDR2 (germline): SGHVS, FQNEAQ. This CDR3 has 17 amino acids. V was cut by 5 bases and J by 4 bases, with 21 bases left in between. The source material was whole blood, sampled in connection with sensitization to the hapten diphenylcyclopropenone (DPC). J is TRBJ1-5 and V is TRBV7-8; TRBD1 is a possible D gene (6 bases). The sequence came from a man between 40 and 49 years old with alopecia areata. Some clones in this sample may be carry-over from other donors' samples. CDR3 sequence: CASSIGSGGAGNQPQHF. The CDR3 DNA reads TGTGCCAGCAGCATAGGGTCCGGGGGCGCGGGGAATCAGCCCCAGCATTTT.